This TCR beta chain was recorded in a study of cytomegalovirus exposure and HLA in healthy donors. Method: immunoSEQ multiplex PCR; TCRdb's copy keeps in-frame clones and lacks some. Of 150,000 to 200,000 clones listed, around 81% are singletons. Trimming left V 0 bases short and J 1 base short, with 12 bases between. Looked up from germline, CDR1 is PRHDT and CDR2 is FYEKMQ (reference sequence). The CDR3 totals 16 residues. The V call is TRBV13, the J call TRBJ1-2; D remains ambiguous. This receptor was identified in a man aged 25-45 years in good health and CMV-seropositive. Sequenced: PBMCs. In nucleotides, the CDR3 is TGTGCCAGCAGCTTAGGAAAGGGAGTTAATAACTATGGCTACACCTTC. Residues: CASSLGKGVNNYGYTF.